This T cell receptor (beta chain) was obtained from a study of molecular identifiers for immune sequencing clone quantification. Points from the study as a whole: Spiked Jurkat TCR RNA equal to one cell could reportedly be picked out among 940,000 or so naive cells.

The CDR3 has 13 residues. V dropped 6 bases and J dropped 5; count of bases not matched to a gene: 4. This clonotype was observed at least ten times. No antigen is known for it. TCRdb re-analysed the PCR reads in MiXCR, keeping a single row per CDR3 protein. The data show around 300,000 distinct CDR3 sequences, with 24% seen just once and about 0.74% held by the top ten. The chain employs TRBV12-3 or TRBV12-4 and TRBJ1-5, with 7 bases that match TRBD1. Sequencing was carried out using naive CD8+ T cells from blood, with Jurkat cell RNA spiked in. Subset described: FACS-sorted CD8+CD4-CCR7+CD45RA+ naive T cells. This sequence was found in a human donor in good health. Some libraries in this study had Jurkat cell RNA spiked in. The CDR3 bases are TGTGCCAGCAGCGACAGGGTCTATCAGCCCCAGCATTTT. Its translation: CASSDRVYQPQHF.